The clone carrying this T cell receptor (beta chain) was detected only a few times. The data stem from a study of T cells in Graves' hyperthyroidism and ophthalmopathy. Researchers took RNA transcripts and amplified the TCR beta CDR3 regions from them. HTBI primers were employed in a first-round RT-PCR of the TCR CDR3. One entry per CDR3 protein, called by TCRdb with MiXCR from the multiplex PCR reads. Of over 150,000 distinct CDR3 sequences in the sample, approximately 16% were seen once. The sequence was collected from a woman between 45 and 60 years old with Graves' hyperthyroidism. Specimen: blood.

As DNA, the CDR3 is TGTGCCTATACGACATCCCACGGCACAACTAATGAAAAACTGTTTTTT. Its translation: CAYTTSHGTTNEKLFF. The chain is built from TRBV30 and TRBJ1-4; no firm D call. The CDR3 runs to 16 residues. Trimming took 7 bases from V and 0 from J, leaving 18 bases between them. Germline CDR1 GTSNPN, CDR2 SVGIG (reference sequence). Combining the CDR3 with reference TRBV30 and TRBJ1-4 gives the whole variable domain SQTIHQWPATLVQPVGSPLSLECTVEGTSNPNLYWYRQAAGRGLQLLFYSVGIGQISSEVPQNLSASRPQDRQFILSSKKLLLSDSGFYLCAYTTSHGTTNEKLFFGSGTQLSVL.